This entry lists 25 T cell receptor beta chains sequenced from one sample in a study of blood T cell repertoires in COVID-19. TCRdb keeps only in-frame clones here, not all; method: immunoSEQ multiplex PCR. The sample has roughly 250,000 clones, 80% to 90% seen once. Sequenced input: peripheral blood. Source of these receptors: a woman aged 25 to 39 with COVID-19, enrolled during active disease.

This chain links TRBV2 with TRBJ2-2, with 7 bases aligning to TRBD1. Germline values: CDR1 SNHLY, CDR2 FYNNEI. The V gene end was trimmed by 11 bases and the J gene end by 3 bases; junction bases not matched to a gene: 6. CDR3 size: 13 residues. The CDR3 is CAGKGQYTGELFF. In DNA form, the CDR3 reads TGTGCCGGCAAGGGACAGTACACCGGGGAGCTGTTTTTT.

The chain joins TRBV3-1 (or the pseudogene TRBV3-2) to TRBJ1-4, with D maybe TRBD1 (5 bases). Germline CDR1 reads LGHDT; CDR2 reads YNNKEL (reference sequence). Between the trimmed V and J ends, which lost 0 bases and 8 bases, there was a span of 16 bases. The CDR3 is 16 amino acids. CDR3 loop: CASSQDRNFAGEKLFF. The CDR3 DNA reads as TGTGCCAGCAGCCAAGATAGGAATTTTGCAGGGGAAAAACTGTTTTTT.

Written as DNA, the CDR3 is TGTGCCAGCAGCCAAGTGGCAGGGAACAATTCACCCCTCCACTTT. This sequence encodes CASSQVAGNNSPLHF. The chain carries TRBV4-2 and TRBJ1-6; D is perhaps TRBD1 (5 bases). The V and J ends lost 1 base and 7 bases respectively, with 11 bases between them. Germline CDR1 reads LGHNA; CDR2 reads YNFKEQ. The CDR3 contains 15 residues.

The V and J genes are TRBV5-1 and TRBJ2-1; D call uncertain. Germline CDR1 is SGHRS and CDR2 is YFSETQ. The V gene lost 0 bases and the J gene lost 8 bases, with 6 bases spanning the gap. The CDR3 length is 12 residues. In DNA form, the CDR3 reads TGCGCCAGCAGCTTGGTCATCCATGAGCAGTTCTTC. It encodes CASSLVIHEQFF.

This chain uses TRBV29-1 with TRBJ2-7; no clear D gene. Germline V gene sequence: CDR1 SQVTM, CDR2 ANQGSEA. V lost 4 bases to trimming and J lost 5 bases, with 12 bases between them. The CDR3 is made up of 12 amino acids. The CDR3 sequence: CSVVPGGDEQYF. DNA for the CDR3: TGCAGCGTTGTTCCCGGTGGAGACGAGCAGTACTTC.

This chain joins TRBV10-3 and TRBJ1-3; D perhaps matches TRBD1 (6 bases). V shed 0 bases and J shed 2 bases, with 11 bases lying between them. CDR3 size: 16 residues. Germline V gene lookup returns CDR1 ENHRY and CDR2 SYGVKD. CDR3 protein: CAISESGAMAGNTIYF. As DNA, the CDR3 is TGTGCCATCAGTGAGTCGGGGGCGATGGCTGGAAACACCATATATTTT.

This sequence joins TRBV7-9 and TRBJ2-1; 10 nucleotides match TRBD2. The CDR3 contains 16 residues. With 0 bases clipped from V and 12 bases from J, the junction kept 11 bases outside the gene matches. Germline assignment: CDR1 SEHNR and CDR2 FQNEAQ (reference sequence). Here the CDR3 reads CASSLARTSGKQVQFF. DNA for the CDR3: TGTGCCAGCAGCTTAGCGCGAACTAGCGGGAAGCAAGTGCAGTTCTTC.

The J gene is TRBJ1-5, the V gene TRBV5-4, with D perhaps TRBD1 (5 bases). The CDR3 has 13 amino acids. CDR1 is SGHNT, CDR2 YYREEE, per germline (reference sequence). V was shortened by 0 bases and J by 9 bases, with 10 bases between the two germline ends. DNA for the CDR3: TGTGCCAGCAGCTTGGACACAGGATGGCCCCAGCATTTT. Encoded protein: CASSLDTGWPQHF. The whole variable domain, remainder taken from reference TRBV5-4 and TRBJ1-5, is ETGVTQSPTHLIKTRGQQVTLRCSSQSGHNTVSWYQQALGQGPQFIFQYYREEENGRGNFPPRFSGLQFPNYSSELNVNALELDDSALYLCASSLDTGWPQHFGDGTRLSIL.

The CDR3 DNA sequence: TGTGCCAGCAGCCGACCGACAGGGGGCACTGAAGCTTTCTTT. This gives the protein CASSRPTGGTEAFF. The chain employs TRBV5-4 and TRBJ1-1; 9 bases agree with TRBD1. V was pared by 4 bases and J by 4 bases, with 5 bases of the junction left unmatched. CDR1 is SGHNT and CDR2 is YYREEE in the germline V gene (reference sequence). The CDR3 is 14 residues long.

V usage is TRBV13 and J usage is TRBJ1-1; D remains ambiguous. Between the trimmed V and J ends, which lost 2 bases and 4 bases, there was a span of 8 bases. This CDR3 comprises 13 residues. Per germline, CDR1 PRHDT and CDR2 FYEKMQ (reference sequence). The CDR3 protein is CASSLFGGTEAFF. CDR3 coding DNA: TGTGCCAGCAGCTTATTCGGAGGCACTGAAGCTTTCTTT.

The chain uses TRBV18 and TRBJ1-2; 7 nucleotides align to TRBD1. Looked up from germline, CDR1 is KGHSH and CDR2 is LQKENI. The length of the CDR3 is 17 residues. J lost 0 bases, V lost 3 bases, and 10 bases had no gene match. The CDR3 sequence is CASSPLSGTETNYGYTF. The CDR3 region has the DNA TGTGCCAGCTCACCCCTTTCAGGGACAGAGACTAACTATGGCTACACCTTC. Variable domain in full (rest from reference TRBV18 and TRBJ1-2): NAGVMQNPRHLVRRRGQEARLRCSPMKGHSHVYWYRQLPEEGLKFMVYLQKENIIDESGMPKERFSAEFPKEGPSILRIQQVVRGDSAAYFCASSPLSGTETNYGYTFGSGTRLTVV.

This rearrangement joins TRBV6-5 to TRBJ1-2; 8 bases are a match to TRBD1. Germline V CDR1 and CDR2: MNHEY, SVGAGI. The CDR3 sequence is 12 residues long. V lost 6 bases to trimming and J lost 8 bases; unmatched junction nucleotides: 5. Written as DNA, the CDR3 is TGTGCCAGCAGGCAGGGGGCGCTGGGCTACACCTTC. Its translation is CASRQGALGYTF.

The chain recombines TRBV11-2 with TRBJ2-1; D is unresolved. The CDR3 is 13 residues long. Germline V gene data show CDR1 as SGHAT and CDR2 as FQNNGV. V gave up 0 bases and J gave up 5 bases, with 5 bases separating them. CDR3 region: CASSLDVNNEQFF. The CDR3 DNA follows: TGTGCCAGCAGCTTAGACGTAAACAATGAGCAGTTCTTC.

The chain carries TRBV18 and TRBJ2-5; tentative D call: TRBD2 (6 bases). The CDR3 sequence is 13 residues long. In germline, CDR1 is KGHSH, CDR2 LQKENI. V lost 6 bases to trimming and J lost 3 bases, with 11 bases between them. CDR3 protein: CASSWGVEETQYF. The CDR3 DNA is TGTGCCAGCTCCTGGGGGGTTGAAGAGACCCAGTACTTC.

The chain joins TRBV25-1 to TRBJ1-3, with D uncertain. The CDR3 is 15 residues long. Germline V gene lookup returns CDR1 MGHDK and CDR2 SYGVNS. Trimming removed 2 bases at V and 0 bases at J, with 8 bases between. CDR3: CASSELGSSGNTIYF. CDR3 bases: TGTGCCAGCAGTGAACTTGGCAGCTCTGGAAACACCATATATTTT.

This rearrangement joins TRBV14 to TRBJ2-3; 10 bases line up with TRBD1. Looked up from germline, CDR1 is SGHDN and CDR2 is FVKESK. Trimming cost V 4 bases and J 2 bases; bases outside gene matches: 6. The CDR3 has 16 residues. CDR3 nucleotide sequence: TGTGCCAGCAGCCGTCTGAGACAGGGGGCCACAGATACGCAGTATTTT. Translating it yields CASSRLRQGATDTQYF.

The V gene is TRBV11-2, the J gene TRBJ2-6; 8 nucleotides match TRBD2. The CDR3 length is 17 residues. CDR1 is SGHAT and CDR2 is FQNNGV in the germline V gene. The ends lost 7 bases at V and 4 bases at J; junction bases unmatched: 12. The CDR3 spells CASTLGVAGSGANVLTF. CDR3 nucleotides: TGTGCCAGCACCCTGGGTGTAGCGGGGAGCGGGGCCAACGTCCTGACTTTC. The variable domain in full, completed from reference TRBV11-2 and TRBJ2-6, reads EAGVAQSPRYKIIEKRQSVAFWCNPISGHATLYWYQQILGQGPKLLIQFQNNGVVDDSQLPKDRFSAERLKGVDSTLKIQPAKLEDSAVYLCASTLGVAGSGANVLTFGAGSRLTVL.

The chain uses TRBV10-2 and TRBJ1-3; D is uncertain. In germline, CDR1 is WSHSY, CDR2 SAAADI. This CDR3 is built from 16 residues. Trimming left V 0 bases short and J 2 bases short, with 11 bases between. CDR3 bases: TGCGCCAGCAGTGAGTCGATGGAGGGAGCTGGAAACACCATATATTTT. Protein: CASSESMEGAGNTIYF.

The chain has TRBV6-2 or TRBV6-3 and TRBJ2-2; possibly TRBD2 for D (7 bases). Germline V gives CDR1 MNHEY, CDR2 SVGEGT. The CDR3 is 17 amino acids. V lost 2 bases and J 4 bases, leaving 17 bases between the germline ends. The CDR3 reads CASSYPPGGRGTGELFF. The CDR3, as DNA: TGTGCCAGCAGTTACCCCCCGGGGGGCCGTGGCACCGGGGAGCTGTTTTTT.

For the CDR3, the DNA is TGTGCCAGCAGTGTTTGGGGTAGCGGGGACACCGGGGAGCTGTTTTTT. The encoded protein is CASSVWGSGDTGELFF. The chain has TRBV2 and TRBJ2-2; 8 bases agree with TRBD2. The CDR3 totals 16 residues. V was clipped by 4 bases and J by 3 bases; unmatched bases: 7. Germline V gene sequence: CDR1 SNHLY, CDR2 FYNNEI.

The chain carries TRBV12-3 or TRBV12-4 and TRBJ1-2, with D tentatively TRBD1 (6 bases). With 5 bases removed from V and 8 bases from J, the gap between germline ends came to 15 bases. The CDR3 runs 13 residues. The CDR3 is CASSPPRGEGYTF. Here the CDR3 DNA reads TGTGCCAGCAGTCCCCCCAGGGGTGAAGGCTACACCTTC.

The V gene is TRBV27, the J gene TRBJ2-1; weak D call: TRBD1 (6 bases). Germline assignment: CDR1 MNHEY and CDR2 SMNVEV (reference sequence). This CDR3 is 16 amino acids long. Trimming left V 5 bases short and J 0 bases short, with 14 bases between. Here the CDR3 reads CASSPRGKTSYNEQFF. In DNA form, the CDR3 reads TGTGCCAGCAGTCCTAGGGGGAAAACCTCCTACAATGAGCAGTTCTTC.

The V and J genes are TRBV12-3 or TRBV12-4 and TRBJ1-2, with 8 bases aligning to TRBD1. CDR3 length: 13 residues. J gave up 6 bases and V 4 bases, and 4 bases lay outside the gene matches. Here the CDR3 reads CASSSLDRDGYTF. The CDR3 DNA is TGTGCCAGCAGTTCCCTGGACAGGGATGGCTACACCTTC.

The genes are TRBV21-1 and TRBJ2-6; the table's TRBD1 call for D was not verified on the DNA. TRBV21-1 has pseudogene status. The CDR3 runs to 16 residues. The CDR3 reads CASRQVRSSGANVLTF. DNA of the CDR3: TGTGCCAGCAGACAGGTGAGAAGCTCTGGGGCCAACGTCCTGACTTTC.

V is TRBV19 and J is TRBJ2-3, with D possibly TRBD2 on 7 matching bases. Trimming removed 3 bases from V and 5 bases from J, with 15 bases in between. Germline-derived CDR1 and CDR2 are LNHDA and SQIVND (reference sequence). The CDR3 runs to 15 residues. CDR3 in DNA: TGTGCCAGTAGTATCGGTGGGGGGGCCGTAGATACGCAGTATTTT. As protein: CASSIGGGAVDTQYF. Using reference TRBV19 and TRBJ2-3 for the parts outside the CDR3, the full variable domain is DGGITQSPKYLFRKEGQNVTLSCEQNLNHDAMYWYRQDPGQGLRLIYYSQIVNDFQKGDIAEGYSVSREKKESFPLTVTSAQKNPTAFYLCASSIGGGAVDTQYFGPGTRLTVL.